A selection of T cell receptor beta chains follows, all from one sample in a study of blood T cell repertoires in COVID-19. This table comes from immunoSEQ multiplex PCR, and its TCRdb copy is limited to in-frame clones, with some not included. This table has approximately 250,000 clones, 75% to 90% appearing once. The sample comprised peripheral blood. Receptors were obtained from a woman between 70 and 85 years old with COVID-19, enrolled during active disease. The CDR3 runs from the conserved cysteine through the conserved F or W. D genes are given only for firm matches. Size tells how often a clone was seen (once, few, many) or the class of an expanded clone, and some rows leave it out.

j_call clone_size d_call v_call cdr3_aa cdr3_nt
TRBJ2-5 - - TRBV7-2 CASSLMELKTQYF TGTGCCAGCAGCTTAATGGAGTTGAAGACCCAGTACTTC
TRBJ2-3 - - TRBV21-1 CASSRGTDTQYF TGTGCCAGCAGCCGGGGCACAGATACGCAGTATTTT
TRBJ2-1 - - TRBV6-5 CASSYSMGDAEGFF TGTGCCAGCAGTTACTCGATGGGTGACGCGGAGGGGTTCTTC
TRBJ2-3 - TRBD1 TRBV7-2 CASSLYRGRADTQYF TGTGCCAGCAGCTTGTACAGGGGACGGGCAGATACGCAGTATTTT
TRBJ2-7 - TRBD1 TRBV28 CASSPSTGVVYEQYF TGTGCCAGCAGTCCCTCGACAGGGGTGGTCTACGAGCAGTACTTC
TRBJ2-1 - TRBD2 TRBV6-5 CASSYGGLAYNEQFF TGTGCCAGCAGTTACGGGGGACTAGCCTACAATGAGCAGTTCTTC
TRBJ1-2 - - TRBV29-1 CSVGRAGYGYTF TGCAGCGTTGGCAGGGCTGGGTATGGCTACACCTTC
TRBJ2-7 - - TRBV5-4 CASSFGTRTYEQYF TGTGCCAGCAGCTTCGGGACTCGAACCTACGAGCAGTACTTC
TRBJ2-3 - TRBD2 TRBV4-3 CASSLTSAGTDTQYF TGCGCCAGCAGCCTGACTAGCGCTGGCACAGATACGCAGTATTTT
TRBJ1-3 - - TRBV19 CASRRESYSGNTIYF TGTGCCAGTAGGAGGGAGAGCTACTCTGGAAACACCATATATTTT
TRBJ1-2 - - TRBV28 CASSSVGAYYGYTF TGTGCCAGCAGTAGCGTGGGTGCTTACTATGGCTACACCTTC
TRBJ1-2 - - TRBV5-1 CASSGGVIGGNYGYTF TGCGCCAGCAGCGGCGGGGTTATTGGGGGTAACTATGGCTACACCTTC
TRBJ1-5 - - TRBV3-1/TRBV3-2 CASSQDVQGKQPQHF TGTGCCAGCAGCCAAGATGTCCAGGGAAAACAGCCCCAGCATTTT
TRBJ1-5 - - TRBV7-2 CASSLQTGNQPQHF TGTGCCAGCAGCTTACAGACAGGCAATCAGCCCCAGCATTTT
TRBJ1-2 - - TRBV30 CAWSASGEYGYTF TGTGCCTGGAGTGCGTCCGGAGAGTATGGCTACACCTTC
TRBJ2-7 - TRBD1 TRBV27 CASSWTGTGGYEQYF TGTGCCAGCAGTTGGACCGGGACAGGGGGTTACGAGCAGTACTTC
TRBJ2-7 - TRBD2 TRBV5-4 CASSLGAVVRTSGDSYEQYF TGTGCCAGCAGCTTGGGGGCGGTGGTCCGGACTAGCGGGGATTCCTACGAGCAGTACTTC
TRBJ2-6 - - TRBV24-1 CATSDLQRLVGSDSGANVLTF TGTGCCACCAGTGATTTGCAACGGTTAGTGGGTAGCGACTCTGGGGCCAACGTCCTGACTTTC
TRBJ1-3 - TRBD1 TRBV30 CAWSTGYGNTIYF TGTGCCTGGTCGACAGGGTATGGAAACACCATATATTTT
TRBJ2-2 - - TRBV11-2 CASSLWQGGTGELFF TGTGCCAGCAGCCTCTGGCAGGGAGGCACCGGGGAGCTGTTTTTT
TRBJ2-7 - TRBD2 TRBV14 CASSPFGREAYEQYF TGTGCCAGCAGCCCTTTCGGGAGGGAAGCCTACGAGCAGTACTTC
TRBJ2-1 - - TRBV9 CASSISDYNEQFF TGTGCCAGCAGCATTAGTGACTACAATGAGCAGTTCTTC
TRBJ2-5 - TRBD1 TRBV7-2 CASSLKLDRAVRWETQYF TGTGCCAGCAGCTTAAAACTCGACAGGGCGGTTCGTTGGGAGACCCAGTACTTC
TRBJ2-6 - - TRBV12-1 CASSPIQAGANVLTF TGTGCCAGCAGCCCCATTCAGGCTGGGGCCAACGTCCTGACTTTC
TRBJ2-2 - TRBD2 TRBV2 CASSPPGGKNTGELFF TGTGCCAGCAGTCCGCCGGGGGGAAAGAACACCGGGGAGCTGTTTTTT
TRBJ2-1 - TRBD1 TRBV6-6 CASSFTGGSYNEQFF TGTGCCAGCAGTTTTACAGGGGGCTCCTACAATGAGCAGTTCTTC
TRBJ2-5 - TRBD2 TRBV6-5 CASSPGGETQYF TGTGCCAGCAGCCCCGGGGGGGAGACCCAGTACTTC
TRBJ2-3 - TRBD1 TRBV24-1 CATRTGGDVDTQYF TGTGCCACCAGGACAGGGGGGGACGTGGATACGCAGTATTTT
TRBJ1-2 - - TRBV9 CASSVGTGLSYGYTF TGTGCCAGCAGCGTAGGTACAGGCCTTAGCTATGGCTACACCTTC
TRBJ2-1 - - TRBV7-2 CASSQRGGDNEQFF TGTGCCAGCAGCCAGAGGGGAGGCGACAATGAGCAGTTCTTC
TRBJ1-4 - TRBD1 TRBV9 CASSAGQGNEKLFF TGTGCCAGCAGCGCGGGACAGGGGAATGAAAAACTGTTTTTT
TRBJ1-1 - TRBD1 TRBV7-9 CASSLGTTGVDTEAFF TGTGCCAGCAGCTTAGGCACGACAGGGGTCGACACTGAAGCTTTCTTT
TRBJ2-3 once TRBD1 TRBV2 CASRLLRDRGPDTQYF TGTGCCAGCAGATTGCTCCGGGACAGGGGCCCAGATACGCAGTATTTT
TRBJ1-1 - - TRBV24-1 CATMAQNEAFF TGTGCCACCATGGCTCAGAATGAAGCTTTCTTT
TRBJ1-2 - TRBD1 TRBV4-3 CASSQDSGGYGYTF TGCGCCAGCAGCCAAGATTCAGGGGGCTATGGCTACACCTTC
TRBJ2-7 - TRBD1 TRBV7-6 CASSPGQGASTYEQYF TGTGCCAGCAGCCCTGGACAGGGGGCGAGTACCTACGAGCAGTACTTC
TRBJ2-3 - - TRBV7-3 CASSLNTGDTDTQYF TGTGCCAGCAGCCTTAACACGGGGGACACAGATACGCAGTATTTT
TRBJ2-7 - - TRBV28 CASRLTGDVTRGYF TGTGCCAGCAGGCTGACAGGCGATGTTACGAGGGGGTACTTC
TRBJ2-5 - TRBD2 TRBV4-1 CASSQDAGTSGREETQYF TGCGCCAGCAGCCAAGACGCCGGGACTAGCGGACGAGAGGAGACCCAGTACTTC
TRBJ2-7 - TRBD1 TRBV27 CASWTGYDYEQYF TGTGCCAGCTGGACAGGGTATGACTACGAGCAGTACTTC
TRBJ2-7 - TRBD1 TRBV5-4 CASSRQGVDEQYF TGTGCCAGCAGCCGACAGGGGGTAGACGAGCAGTACTTC
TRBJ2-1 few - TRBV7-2 CASSSNSGTHNEQFF TGTGCCAGCAGCTCCAACTCCGGGACACACAATGAGCAGTTCTTC
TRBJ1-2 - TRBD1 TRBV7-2 CASSLTPTGFGYTF TGTGCCAGCAGCTTAACCCCGACAGGGTTTGGCTACACCTTC
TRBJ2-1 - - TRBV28 CASSPFRDSYNEQFF TGTGCCAGCAGCCCTTTCCGGGACTCCTACAATGAGCAGTTCTTC
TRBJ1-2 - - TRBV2 CASMAGGRVYGYTF TGTGCCAGCATGGCGGGGGGGCGCGTCTATGGCTACACCTTC
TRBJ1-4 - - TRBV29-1 CSVERGEKLFF TGCAGCGTTGAACGGGGGGAAAAACTGTTTTTT
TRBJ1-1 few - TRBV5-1 CASSLVQGTEAFF TGCGCCAGCAGCTTGGTCCAGGGGACTGAAGCTTTCTTT
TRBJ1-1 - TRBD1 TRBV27 CASRPRQGRQDNTEAFF TGTGCCAGCAGACCCCGACAGGGCCGCCAAGATAACACTGAAGCTTTCTTT
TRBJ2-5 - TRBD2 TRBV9 CASSVETSKETQYF TGTGCCAGCAGCGTAGAGACTAGCAAGGAGACCCAGTACTTC
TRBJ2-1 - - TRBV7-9 CASSLATLYNEQFF TGTGCCAGCAGCTTAGCGACTCTTTACAATGAGCAGTTCTTC
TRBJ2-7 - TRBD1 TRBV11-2 CASSLGQGPYEQYF TGTGCCAGCAGCTTGGGACAGGGGCCCTACGAGCAGTACTTC
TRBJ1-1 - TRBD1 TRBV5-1 CASSRDRQGDTEAFF TGCGCCAGCAGCCGGGATCGACAGGGTGACACTGAAGCTTTCTTT
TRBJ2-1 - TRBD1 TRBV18 CASSPPDRGYNEQFF TGTGCCAGCTCACCACCGGACAGGGGATACAATGAGCAGTTCTTC